Following are 30 T cell receptor beta chains from one sample sequenced in a study of cytomegalovirus exposure and HLA in healthy donors. The PCR used 60 Vbeta and 13 Jbeta primers. Sequenced by immunoSEQ multiplex PCR; TCRdb stores in-frame clones only, minus some. Counted here are around 150,000 clones, roughly 65% occurring once; the ten biggest clones make up 3.5% to 5%. Sequences were obtained from PBMCs. The receptors were sampled from a man aged 55 to 70 in good health and CMV-seronegative.

V usage is TRBV18 and J usage is TRBJ2-7; tentative D call: TRBD1 (5 bases). V lost 3 bases to trimming and J lost 0 bases, with 9 bases between them. Looked up from germline, CDR1 is KGHSH and CDR2 is LQKENI. The CDR3 contains 14 residues. The CDR3 reads CASSPPDNSYEQYF. The CDR3 DNA sequence: TGTGCCAGCTCACCCCCGGACAACTCCTACGAGCAGTACTTC.

V is TRBV19 and J is TRBJ2-1; no definite D call. The CDR3 runs to 12 residues. Trimming took off 6 bases at V and 9 bases at J, with 12 bases between the two ends. Germline V CDR1 and CDR2: LNHDA, SQIVND (reference sequence). This CDR3 reads CASSPPTGEQFF. CDR3 coding DNA: TGTGCCAGTAGCCCGCCGACGGGTGAGCAGTTCTTC.

The V and J genes are TRBV7-9 and TRBJ1-5; 7 nucleotides agree with TRBD1. V trimming: 5 bases; J trimming: 3 bases; junction bases outside the gene matches: 4. Germline V lookup: CDR1 SEHNR, CDR2 FQNEAQ (reference sequence). The CDR3 covers 14 residues. The CDR3 loop is CASSLGQVNQPQHF. The CDR3, as DNA: TGTGCCAGCAGCCTAGGACAGGTCAATCAGCCCCAGCATTTT.

There are a few counts of this clone. This sequence joins TRBV29-1 and TRBJ2-1, with 12 bases aligning to TRBD2. The CDR3 covers 17 residues. Germline V lookup: CDR1 SQVTM, CDR2 ANQGSEA. V lost 0 bases to trimming and J lost 8 bases; unmatched junction nucleotides: 11. CDR3 region: CSVEDRLEGLAGDEQFF. DNA of the CDR3: TGCAGCGTTGAAGATCGATTGGAGGGACTAGCGGGCGATGAGCAGTTCTTC.

This chain uses TRBV19 with TRBJ2-7; a possible D gene is TRBD2 (6 bases). The CDR3 consists of 12 residues. Germline V CDR1 and CDR2: LNHDA, SQIVND (reference sequence). Deletions cut 1 base from V and 7 bases from J, with 8 bases between. The CDR3 region is CASSIGSGEQYF. For the CDR3, the DNA is TGTGCCAGTAGTATAGGGAGCGGGGAGCAGTACTTC.

This chain joins TRBV18 and TRBJ2-5; no definite D call. The CDR3 runs to 14 residues. CDR1 is KGHSH and CDR2 is LQKENI in the germline V gene. V lost 1 base and J 2 bases, leaving 8 bases between the germline ends. The CDR3 bases are TGTGCCAGCTCACCACTCAACGGGCAAGAGACCCAGTACTTC. This sequence encodes CASSPLNGQETQYF.

This chain joins TRBV7-8 and TRBJ2-2; D call uncertain. The CDR3 consists of 14 residues. The germline V gene encodes CDR1 SGHVS and CDR2 FQNEAQ. Trimming pared 4 bases from V and 4 bases from J, leaving 10 bases between. This chain's CDR3 is CASSWSLGTGELFF. DNA of the CDR3: TGTGCCAGCAGCTGGAGTCTTGGCACCGGGGAGCTGTTTTTT.

The J gene is TRBJ2-7, the V gene TRBV28, with a weak D call TRBD1 (5 bases). Trimming took off 8 bases at V and 0 bases at J, with 11 bases between the two ends. CDR3 length: 13 amino acids. Germline V CDR1 and CDR2: MDHEN, SYDVKM. In DNA, the CDR3 is TGTGCCAGCTGTATAGACAGCTCCTACGAGCAGTACTTC. The encoded protein is CASCIDSSYEQYF.

The chain is built from TRBV21-1 and TRBJ2-1; the table's D call TRBD2 went unverified against the DNA. TRBV21-1 is assigned pseudogene status. The CDR3 length is 16 residues. The chain's CDR3 is CASSISGAPDYNEQFF. CDR3 DNA: TGTGCCAGCAGTATTAGCGGGGCTCCAGACTACAATGAGCAGTTCTTC.

As concerns this clone: Other DNA variants within this sample encode the same CDR3. The rearrangement joins TRBV9 to TRBJ2-7; 8 nucleotides line up with TRBD1. J gave up 5 bases and V 0 bases, and 4 bases lay outside the gene matches. The length of the CDR3 is 14 residues. Germline CDR1 is SGDLS and CDR2 is YYNGEE. The CDR3 bases are TGTGCCAGCAGCGTAGGCCAGGGGGCCCACGAGCAGTACTTC. This codes for CASSVGQGAHEQYF.

V and J are TRBV30 and TRBJ2-2, with 8 positions matching TRBD2. The germline CDR1 and CDR2 sequences are GTSNPN and SVGIG (reference sequence). J was trimmed by 6 bases and V by 5 bases; bases with no gene match: 8. This CDR3 comprises 14 residues. The CDR3 loop reads CAWFSTSAAGELFF. The CDR3 bases are TGTGCCTGGTTTTCGACTAGCGCGGCCGGGGAGCTGTTTTTT.

The chain carries TRBV5-1 and TRBJ2-7; 11 bases map to TRBD2. This CDR3 region has 15 residues. V lost 3 bases to trimming and J lost 3 bases; unmatched junction nucleotides: 5. The germline V gene has CDR1 SGHRS and CDR2 YFSETQ. The CDR3 is CASSSQLAGGYEQYF. The CDR3 DNA sequence: TGCGCCAGCAGCTCCCAGCTAGCGGGAGGCTACGAGCAGTACTTC.

This clone was seen a handful of times. The chain joins TRBV4-2 to TRBJ2-5, with 7 bases identical to TRBD2. The CDR3 sequence is 18 residues long. Germline assignment: CDR1 LGHNA and CDR2 YNFKEQ. J lost 0 bases, V lost 1 base, and 11 bases had no gene match. CDR3 loop: CASSQVGTGEGHQETQYF. CDR3 bases: TGTGCCAGCAGCCAAGTCGGGACGGGGGAGGGACACCAAGAGACCCAGTACTTC.

This clone was seen only once. This chain connects TRBV6-4 to TRBJ2-1, with no clear D. This CDR3 is built from 12 residues. The V gene's germline CDR1 is MRHNA and CDR2 SNTAGT. Between the trimmed V and J ends, which lost 6 bases and 7 bases, there was a span of 10 bases. For the CDR3, the DNA is TGTGCCAGCAGCTTATCGCGAAATGAGCAGTTCTTC. Amino acid sequence: CASSLSRNEQFF.

This chain connects TRBV5-1 to TRBJ2-5; D ambiguous. This CDR3 contains 13 residues. V was cut by 1 base and J by 3 bases, with 7 bases left in between. The germline gives CDR1 SGHRS, CDR2 YFSETQ. CDR3 in DNA: TGCGCCAGCAGCTTGCCTCCGGAAGAGACCCAGTACTTC. Translating gives CASSLPPEETQYF.

The chain carries TRBV7-9 and TRBJ2-7, with 9 positions matching TRBD1. Germline assignment: CDR1 SEHNR and CDR2 FQNEAQ (reference sequence). V dropped 5 bases and J dropped 6; count of bases not matched to a gene: 2. CDR3 size: 12 residues. The CDR3 spells CASSTDRGEQYF. CDR3 nucleotide sequence: TGTGCCAGCAGCACGGACAGGGGCGAGCAGTACTTC.

The chain couples TRBV7-2 to TRBJ2-3; weak D call: TRBD2 (5 bases). The germline V and J ends were trimmed by 3 bases and 5 bases, with 12 bases remaining between them. Germline V gene data show CDR1 as SGHTA and CDR2 as FQGNSA. The length of the CDR3 is 14 residues. The CDR3 nucleotides read TGTGCCAGCAGCTTCTTGCGGGCCGGAGATACGCAGTATTTT. This codes for CASSFLRAGDTQYF.

The V gene is TRBV5-5, the J gene TRBJ1-5, with 7 nucleotides matching TRBD1. Germline V gene data show CDR1 as SGHKS and CDR2 as YYEKEE (reference sequence). The CDR3 extends over 15 amino acids. The V and J ends lost 2 bases and 2 bases, in that order; junction bases with no gene match: 4. CDR3: CASSFDRVGNQPQHF. CDR3 DNA sequence: TGTGCCAGCAGCTTTGACAGGGTGGGCAATCAGCCCCAGCATTTT.

This rearrangement joins TRBV7-7 to TRBJ2-1, with TRBD2 identical over 9 bases. The CDR3 runs 15 residues. Germline loops: CDR1 SSHAT, CDR2 FNYEAQ (reference sequence). The junction had 10 bases not matched to a gene; V was cut back by 6 bases and J by 7 bases. For the CDR3, the DNA is TGTGCCAGCAGTTATAGTAGCGGGAGAGGGAATGAGCAGTTCTTC. Its protein product is CASSYSSGRGNEQFF.

This chain links TRBV12-5 with TRBJ2-5, with 8 bases aligning to TRBD2. Germline V gene data show CDR1 as LGHNT and CDR2 as FRNRAP. With V trimmed by 2 bases and J by 4 bases, 6 bases remained unmatched. The CDR3 has 15 amino acids. Here the CDR3 reads CASGLYTGGLETQYF. The CDR3 DNA follows: TGTGCTAGTGGTTTGTACACGGGAGGGCTAGAGACCCAGTACTTC.

The rearrangement uses TRBV5-4 and TRBJ2-6; 8 bases agree with TRBD1. V shed 4 bases and J 9 bases; nucleotides not matched to a gene: 15. Germline CDR1 SGHNT, CDR2 YYREEE (reference sequence). CDR3 size: 17 residues. CDR3 in DNA: TGTGCCAGCAGCCGTGGGCAGGGGGCTAGGCCACTCAACGTCCTGACTTTC. Its protein is CASSRGQGARPLNVLTF. Looking up the rest from reference TRBV5-4 and TRBJ2-6 gives the full variable domain: ETGVTQSPTHLIKTRGQQVTLRCSSQSGHNTVSWYQQALGQGPQFIFQYYREEENGRGNFPPRFSGLQFPNYSSELNVNALELDDSALYLCASSRGQGARPLNVLTFGAGSRLTVL.

This clone appeared a single time. The chain uses TRBV9 and TRBJ2-2; TRBD2 is a possible D gene (5 bases). The CDR3 runs to 15 residues. V shed 3 bases and J shed 4 bases, with 13 bases lying between them. From germline, CDR1 is SGDLS and CDR2 YYNGEE. The CDR3 loop is CASSASLGGTGELFF. The CDR3 coding sequence is TGTGCCAGCAGCGCCTCACTAGGCGGCACCGGGGAGCTGTTTTTT.

This chain connects TRBV6-6 to TRBJ1-1, with TRBD1 matching over 7 bases. Trimming at V came to 6 bases and at J to 4 bases, leaving 8 bases not matched to a gene. The germline V gene encodes CDR1 MNHNY and CDR2 SVGAGI (reference sequence). This CDR3 contains 14 residues. The CDR3: CASRADRDGTEAFF. The DNA for the CDR3 is TGTGCCAGCAGGGCAGACAGGGACGGCACTGAAGCTTTCTTT.

The chain is built from TRBV28 and TRBJ2-7; maybe TRBD2 (5 bases). The V end was cut by 2 bases, the J end by 3 bases, with 14 bases between. CDR3 size: 15 residues. CDR1 and CDR2 from the germline V gene are MDHEN and SYDVKM. CDR3 region: CASSLPSGYYYEQYF. As DNA, the CDR3 is TGTGCCAGCAGTTTACCCTCGGGGTACTACTACGAGCAGTACTTC.

V is TRBV7-3 and J is TRBJ2-2; tentatively, D is TRBD2 (6 bases). Germline-derived CDR1 and CDR2 are SGHTA and FQGTGA. V gave up 6 bases and J gave up 5 bases, with 10 bases separating them. This CDR3 contains 13 residues. The CDR3 loop reads CASSFGTTGELFF. The CDR3 region has the DNA TGTGCCAGCAGTTTCGGGACTACCGGGGAGCTGTTTTTT. The full variable domain, completed using reference TRBV7-3 and TRBJ2-2, is GAGVSQTPSNKVTEKGKYVELRCDPISGHTALYWYRQSLGQGPEFLIYFQGTGAADDSGLPNDRFFAVRPEGSVSTLKIQRTERGDSAVYLCASSFGTTGELFFGEGSRLTVL.

J is TRBJ1-5 and V is TRBV19; tentatively, D is TRBD1 (6 bases). Trimming removed 7 bases at V and 0 bases at J, with 10 bases between. This CDR3 spans 14 amino acids. In germline, CDR1 is LNHDA, CDR2 SQIVND (reference sequence). As DNA, the CDR3 is TGTGCCAGTACTTTGACAGGTAGCAATCAGCCCCAGCATTTT. Protein sequence: CASTLTGSNQPQHF.

This rearrangement joins TRBV5-1 to TRBJ2-5; TRBD1 matches at 11 bases. The trim removed 4 bases at V and 3 bases at J, leaving 5 bases unmatched. Germline V CDR1 and CDR2: SGHRS, YFSETQ. The CDR3 has 15 amino acids. In nucleotides, the CDR3 is TGCGCCAGCAGCCAGTGGGACAGGGGGGAAGAGACCCAGTACTTC. Protein sequence: CASSQWDRGEETQYF.

The V and J genes are TRBV19 and TRBJ2-1; D possibly corresponds to TRBD1 (6 bases). Germline V gene sequence: CDR1 LNHDA, CDR2 SQIVND (reference sequence). The length of the CDR3 is 15 residues. Between the trimmed V and J ends, which lost 4 bases and 5 bases, there was a span of 15 bases. CDR3 DNA: TGTGCCAGTAGTAAGGGGGAGCTATGGAACAATGAGCAGTTCTTC. It encodes CASSKGELWNNEQFF.

This clone showed up just once. The rearrangement links TRBV19 to TRBJ2-3, with 8 bases identical to TRBD2. The length of the CDR3 is 15 residues. Trimming at V came to 3 bases and at J to 4 bases, leaving 6 bases not matched to a gene. Germline V gene data show CDR1 as LNHDA and CDR2 as SQIVND (reference sequence). CDR3 nucleotide sequence: TGTGCCAGTAGTATTGGCGGGAGGATCGCAGATACGCAGTATTTT. This encodes CASSIGGRIADTQYF.

A few counts support this clone. The gene calls are TRBV29-1 and TRBJ2-3; 12 nucleotides line up with TRBD2. Per the germline V gene, CDR1 is SQVTM and CDR2 is ANQGSEA. The length of the CDR3 is 16 residues. Trimming at V came to 0 bases and at J to 0 bases, leaving 1 base not matched to a gene. As DNA, the CDR3 is TGCAGCGTTGAAGATGGACTAGCGGGGAGCACAGATACGCAGTATTTT. This codes for CSVEDGLAGSTDTQYF.